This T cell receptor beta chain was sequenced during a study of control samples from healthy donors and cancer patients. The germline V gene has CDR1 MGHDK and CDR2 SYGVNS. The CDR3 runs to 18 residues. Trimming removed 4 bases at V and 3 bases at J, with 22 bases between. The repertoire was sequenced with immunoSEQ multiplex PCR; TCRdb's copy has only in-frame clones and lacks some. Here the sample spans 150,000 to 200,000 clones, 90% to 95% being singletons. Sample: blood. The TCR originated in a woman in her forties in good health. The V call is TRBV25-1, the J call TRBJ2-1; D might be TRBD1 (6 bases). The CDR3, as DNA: TGTGCCAGCAGTGGATGGACAGCGTCCACAGTTAACTACAATGAGCAGTTCTTC. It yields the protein CASSGWTASTVNYNEQFF. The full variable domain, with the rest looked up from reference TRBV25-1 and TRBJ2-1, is EADIYQTPRYLVIGTGKKITLECSQTMGHDKMYWYQQDPGMELHLIHYSYGVNSTEKGDLSSESTVSRIRTEHFPLTLESARPSHTSQYLCASSGWTASTVNYNEQFFGPGTRLTVL.